The 13 T cell receptor beta chains given below trace back to one sample, sequenced in a study of shared clonotypes between healthy human individuals. TCRdb's copy holds only in-frame clones and misses some; the assay was immunoSEQ multiplex PCR. The sample yields some 2,500,000 clones, roughly 92% seen once. Input material: naive CD4+ T cells from PBMCs. Subset in this sample: CD45RA+ positively selected. These receptors all stem from a man aged 18 to 30 in good health. Some clones in this sample may be carry-over from other donors' samples.

The chain carries TRBV11-3 and TRBJ2-2; 8 bases are a match to TRBD1. The CDR3 covers 14 residues. CDR1 is SGHNT and CDR2 is YENEEA in the germline V gene. The trim removed 6 bases at V and 3 bases at J, leaving 3 bases unmatched. CDR3 nucleotide sequence: TGTGCCAGCAGGAGACAGGGGCACACCGGGGAGCTGTTTTTT. Amino acid sequence: CASRRQGHTGELFF.

The chain couples TRBV7-2 to TRBJ1-3; TRBD1 matches at 8 bases. Trimming removed 1 base from V and 5 bases from J; junction bases left unmatched: 7. Germline values: CDR1 SGHTA, CDR2 FQGNSA. The CDR3 consists of 16 residues. CDR3 nucleotide sequence: TGTGCCAGCAGCTTAGGGGGGACAGGACTACGAAACACCATATATTTT. The encoded protein is CASSLGGTGLRNTIYF.

The CDR3 nucleotides read TGTGCCAGCACCCCCGCGGATAGGAACACTGAAGCTTTCTTT. Translation gives CASTPADRNTEAFF. V usage is TRBV6-5 and J usage is TRBJ1-1; D is undetermined. This CDR3 has 14 amino acids. V was trimmed by 7 bases and J by 1 base, leaving 13 bases between them. The V gene's germline CDR1 is MNHEY and CDR2 SVGAGI.

The J gene is TRBJ2-2, the V gene TRBV9; D is perhaps TRBD2 (6 bases). Germline CDR1 is SGDLS and CDR2 is YYNGEE. The CDR3 has 15 amino acids. V was cut by 0 bases and J by 4 bases, with 10 bases left in between. The CDR3 here is CASSVEGTRTGELFF. CDR3 DNA: TGTGCCAGCAGCGTAGAGGGGACTCGCACCGGGGAGCTGTTTTTT.

The chain's CDR3 is CASSLVTGGDYGYTF. CDR3 DNA: TGTGCCAGCAGCTTAGTGACAGGGGGGGACTATGGCTACACCTTC. This chain uses TRBV5-4 with TRBJ1-2; 9 bases align to TRBD1. J gave up 3 bases and V 2 bases, and 5 bases lay outside the gene matches. The V gene's germline CDR1 is SGHNT and CDR2 YYREEE (reference sequence). The CDR3 has 15 amino acids.

This chain uses TRBV5-4 with TRBJ2-2; no clear D gene. CDR1 SGHNT and CDR2 YYREEE come from the germline V gene (reference sequence). V was shortened by 7 bases and J by 4 bases, with 23 bases between the two germline ends. The CDR3 has 17 residues. The CDR3 sequence: CASHKVLGNHGTGELFF. The CDR3 nucleotides read TGTGCCAGCCACAAAGTTTTGGGGAATCATGGCACCGGGGAGCTGTTTTTT. The complete variable domain, with remaining parts taken from reference TRBV5-4 and TRBJ2-2, reads ETGVTQSPTHLIKTRGQQVTLRCSSQSGHNTVSWYQQALGQGPQFIFQYYREEENGRGNFPPRFSGLQFPNYSSELNVNALELDDSALYLCASHKVLGNHGTGELFFGEGSRLTVL.

A note on this clone: Other DNA sequences of this sample code for an identical CDR3. The chain links TRBV7-3 to TRBJ2-3; TRBD1 matches at 10 bases. CDR3 size: 15 residues. Germline loops: CDR1 SGHTA, CDR2 FQGTGA. J was trimmed by 2 bases and V by 3 bases; bases with no gene match: 2. CDR3 loop: CASSLTGGPTDTQYF. CDR3 sequence (DNA): TGTGCCAGCAGCTTGACAGGGGGCCCCACAGATACGCAGTATTTT.

Of note for this clone: Other DNA sequences in this specimen translate into the identical CDR3. Here the CDR3 DNA reads TGTGCCAGCAGCGTACAGGGTTCGGGGGAGCTGTTTTTT. This sequence encodes CASSVQGSGELFF. The V and J genes are TRBV7-9 and TRBJ2-2; the D gene is possibly TRBD1 (6 bases). The CDR3 has 13 amino acids. Trimming took off 5 bases at V and 8 bases at J, with 12 bases between the two ends. The germline CDR1 and CDR2 sequences are SEHNR and FQNEAQ (reference sequence).

To note about this clone: Within the sample, other DNA sequences also encode this same CDR3. The chain couples TRBV9 to TRBJ2-7, with D uncertain. This CDR3 region has 14 residues. The V and J ends lost 0 bases and 0 bases respectively, with 7 bases between them. Germline V lookup: CDR1 SGDLS, CDR2 YYNGEE. CDR3 sequence reads: CASSVGPASYEQYF. For the CDR3, the DNA is TGTGCCAGCAGCGTAGGTCCGGCCTCCTACGAGCAGTACTTC.

The chain combines TRBV28 with TRBJ2-5; perhaps TRBD2 as D (6 bases). This CDR3 region has 16 residues. Trimming pared 3 bases from V and 5 bases from J, leaving 19 bases between. The V gene's germline CDR1 is MDHEN and CDR2 SYDVKM. For the CDR3, the DNA is TGTGCCAGCAGTTTGCCCGGCGGAGGGGCGGCGGAGACCCAGTACTTC. Its translation is CASSLPGGGAAETQYF.

A single count supports this clone. The chain has TRBV28 and TRBJ1-2, with no clear D. Trimming took 5 bases from V and 8 from J, leaving 18 bases between them. This CDR3 region has 14 residues. Germline V gene lookup returns CDR1 MDHEN and CDR2 SYDVKM. Here the CDR3 DNA reads TGTGCCAGCAGTCCACCGGTCCCACTACAGGGCTACACCTTC. This translates into CASSPPVPLQGYTF.

The chain is built from TRBV7-2 and TRBJ1-2, with D uncertain. Germline CDR1 is SGHTA and CDR2 is FQGNSA. Trimming pared 5 bases from V and 4 bases from J, leaving 5 bases between. The length of the CDR3 is 11 residues. The CDR3 reads CASSRTYGYTF. The CDR3 region has the DNA TGTGCCAGCAGCCGGACCTATGGCTACACCTTC.

V gene TRBV21-1 combines with J gene TRBJ2-7; the D call TRBD1 from the table was never checked on the DNA. TRBV21-1 is given as a pseudogene. This CDR3 is 14 amino acids long. CDR3 region: CASSNTGQTYEQYF. DNA of the CDR3: TGTGCCAGCAGCAACACGGGACAGACCTACGAGCAGTACTTC.